The sequence of this T cell receptor beta chain was determined in a study of cytotoxic CD8 clonotypes in ibrutinib-treated CLL. Notes on the study in general: Public clonotypes (which were uncommon) either contracted or remained stable on treatment.

This CDR3 has 15 residues. Germline V gene sequence: CDR1 SGHVS, CDR2 FNYEAQ. The V and J ends lost 5 bases and 3 bases respectively, with 16 bases between them. As to this clone: No antigen is known for it.

TCRdb's table, derived via immunoSEQ multiplex PCR, lists solely in-frame clones and lacks some. The table has 200,000 to 250,000 clones, 60% to 75% seen once; the top ten hold 15% to 17%. This sequence joins TRBV7-6 and TRBJ2-5; D is undetermined. The sequenced sample was PBMCs, obtained after 24 months of ibrutinib treatment. This TCR was sampled from a human donor with chronic lymphocytic leukemia. The CDR3 is CASSPPGSEEETQYF. The CDR3 DNA reads as TGTGCCAGCAGCCCACCGGGCAGCGAAGAAGAGACCCAGTACTTC.